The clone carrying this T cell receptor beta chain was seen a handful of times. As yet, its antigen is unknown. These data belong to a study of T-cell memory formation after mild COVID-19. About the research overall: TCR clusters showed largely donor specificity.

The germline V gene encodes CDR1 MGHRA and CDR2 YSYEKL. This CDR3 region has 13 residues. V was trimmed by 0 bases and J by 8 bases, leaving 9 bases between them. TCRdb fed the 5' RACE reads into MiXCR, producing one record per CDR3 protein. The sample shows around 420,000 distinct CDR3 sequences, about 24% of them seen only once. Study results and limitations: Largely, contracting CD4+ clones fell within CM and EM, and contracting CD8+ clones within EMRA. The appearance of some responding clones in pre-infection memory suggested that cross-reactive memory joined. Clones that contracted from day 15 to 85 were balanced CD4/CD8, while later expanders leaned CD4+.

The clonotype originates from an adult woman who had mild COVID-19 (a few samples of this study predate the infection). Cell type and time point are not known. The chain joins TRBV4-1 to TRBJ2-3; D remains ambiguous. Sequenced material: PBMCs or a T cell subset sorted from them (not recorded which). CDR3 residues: CASSQDGVGTQYF. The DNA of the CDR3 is TGCGCCAGCAGCCAAGATGGAGTTGGTACGCAGTATTTT.